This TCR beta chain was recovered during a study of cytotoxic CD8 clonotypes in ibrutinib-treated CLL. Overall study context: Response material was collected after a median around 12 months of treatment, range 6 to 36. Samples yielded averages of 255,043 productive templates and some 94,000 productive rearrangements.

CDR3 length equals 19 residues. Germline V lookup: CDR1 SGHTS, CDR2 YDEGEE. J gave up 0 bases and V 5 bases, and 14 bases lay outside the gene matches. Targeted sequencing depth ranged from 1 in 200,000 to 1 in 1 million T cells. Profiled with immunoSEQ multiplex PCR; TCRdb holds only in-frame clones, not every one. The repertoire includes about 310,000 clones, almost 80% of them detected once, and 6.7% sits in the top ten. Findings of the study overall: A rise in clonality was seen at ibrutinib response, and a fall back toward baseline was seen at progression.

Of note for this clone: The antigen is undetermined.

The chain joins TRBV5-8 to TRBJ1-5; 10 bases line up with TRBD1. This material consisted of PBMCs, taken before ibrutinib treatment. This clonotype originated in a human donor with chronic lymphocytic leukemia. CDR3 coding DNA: TGTGCCAGCAGGCGGGACAGGGGCCACCTAGAGGTTAGCAATCAGCCCCAGCATTTT. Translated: CASRRDRGHLEVSNQPQHF.